The 15 T cell receptor beta chains given below trace back to one sample, sequenced in a study of identical twins. MiXCR, applied by TCRdb to the 5' RACE reads, yields one record per CDR3 protein. Of 640,000 or so distinct CDR3 sequences listed, 5.5% to 7.5% are singletons. Sequences were obtained from naive T cells sorted from blood. These receptors were collected from a man younger than 35 in good health.

This clonotype was recorded at least ten times. The chain is built from TRBV5-1 and TRBJ2-2; D is ambiguous. Germline CDR1 reads SGHRS; CDR2 reads YFSETQ. V was trimmed by 0 bases and J by 6 bases, leaving 9 bases between them. CDR3 length equals 14 residues. The CDR3 DNA reads TGCGCCAGCAGCTTGGCCGAAGGATCCGGGGAGCTGTTTTTT. This sequence encodes CASSLAEGSGELFF.

In this sample, this clonotype turned up many times. The J gene is TRBJ1-2, the V gene TRBV20-1; D uncertain. Per germline, CDR1 DFQATT and CDR2 SNEGSKA (reference sequence). V lost 1 base to trimming and J lost 7 bases, with 7 bases between them. The CDR3 sequence is 11 residues long. CDR3 region: CSARGSRGYTF. Written as DNA, the CDR3 is TGCAGTGCTAGAGGATCTCGTGGCTACACCTTC.

The chain employs TRBV6-5 and TRBJ2-5, with D tentatively TRBD2 (5 bases). Deletions cut 3 bases from V and 0 bases from J, with 8 bases between. The CDR3 totals 14 residues. CDR1 and CDR2 from the germline V gene are MNHEY and SVGAGI. The CDR3 loop reads CASSYSGNQETQYF. The CDR3 region has the DNA TGTGCCAGCAGTTATTCGGGGAACCAAGAGACCCAGTACTTC.

The CDR3 sequence is CASSIQGLGKNIQYF. For the CDR3, the DNA is TGTGCCAGTAGTATACAGGGGTTGGGCAAAAACATTCAGTACTTC. V usage is TRBV19 and J usage is TRBJ2-4, with D possibly being TRBD1 (6 bases). The V gene's germline CDR1 is LNHDA and CDR2 SQIVND (reference sequence). Deletions cut 2 bases from V and 3 bases from J, with 11 bases between. There are 15 residues in the CDR3.

This clonotype was recorded at least ten times. The V and J genes are TRBV6-1 and TRBJ1-5; D ambiguous. CDR3 length: 11 amino acids. Deletions cut 2 bases from V and 4 bases from J, with 0 bases between. The germline gives CDR1 MNHNS, CDR2 SASEGT. CDR3 coding DNA: TGTGCCAGCAGTGAAAATCAGCCCCAGCATTTT. Encoded protein: CASSENQPQHF.

This chain connects TRBV6-1 to TRBJ1-1, with D perhaps TRBD1 (5 bases). V was clipped by 2 bases and J by 0 bases, with 10 bases between them. The CDR3 totals 15 residues. Germline CDR1 reads MNHNS; CDR2 reads SASEGT. The CDR3 DNA is TGTGCCAGCAGTGAATGGGGACCGATGAACACTGAAGCTTTCTTT. This translates into CASSEWGPMNTEAFF.

The table lists this clonotype with a few counts. This chain links TRBV4-2 with TRBJ2-1; D could derive from TRBD1 or TRBD2 (5 bases each). CDR3 length: 17 amino acids. Germline assignment: CDR1 LGHNA and CDR2 YNFKEQ. V was shortened by 0 bases and J by 0 bases, with 12 bases between the two germline ends. As DNA, the CDR3 is TGTGCCAGCAGCCAAGATCCGAGGGGACGCTCCTACAATGAGCAGTTCTTC. This translates into CASSQDPRGRSYNEQFF.

This clonotype was recorded at least ten times. This chain connects TRBV7-8 to TRBJ1-5; possible D gene TRBD1, 5 bases. This CDR3 is built from 17 residues. CDR1 and CDR2 from the germline V gene are SGHVS and FQNEAQ. V was cut by 5 bases and J by 4 bases, with 21 bases left in between. The CDR3 sequence: CASSQAAIVGANQPQHF. CDR3 DNA sequence: TGTGCCAGCAGCCAAGCAGCTATAGTAGGGGCGAATCAGCCCCAGCATTTT.

This clonotype was seen a few times. The rearrangement uses TRBV7-9 and TRBJ2-2; no definite D call. Trimming took 2 bases from V and 6 from J, leaving 7 bases between them. CDR1 is SEHNR and CDR2 is FQNEAQ in the germline V gene (reference sequence). This CDR3 region has 13 residues. The CDR3 loop is CASSLSPAGELFF. In DNA form, the CDR3 reads TGTGCCAGCAGCTTAAGTCCAGCCGGGGAGCTGTTTTTT.

Many counts were recorded for this clonotype. The rearrangement uses TRBV20-1 and TRBJ2-5; 9 positions match TRBD2. This CDR3 contains 16 residues. After removal of 5 bases from V and 5 bases from J, the junction contained 15 bases not matched to a gene. Germline lookup yields CDR1 DFQATT and CDR2 SNEGSKA (reference sequence). CDR3 sequence reads: CSAPPIAGAARETQYF. CDR3 sequence (DNA): TGCAGTGCTCCTCCCATAGCGGGAGCGGCGAGGGAGACCCAGTACTTC.

As DNA, the CDR3 is TGTGCCAGCAGCTTAGTTGTCGGGACCGGGTGGAGCGGGGAGCTGTTTTTT. This sequence encodes CASSLVVGTGWSGELFF. The chain joins TRBV7-8 to TRBJ2-2; the D gene could be TRBD1 or TRBD2 (5 bases each). Trimming shortened V by 1 base and J by 7 bases, and 19 bases separated the two germline ends. Germline-derived CDR1 and CDR2 are SGHVS and FQNEAQ. The CDR3 is 17 residues long. The full variable domain, completed using reference TRBV7-8 and TRBJ2-2, is GAGVSQSPRYKVAKRGQDVALRCDPISGHVSLFWYQQALGQGPEFLTYFQNEAQLDKSGLPSDRFFAERPEGSVSTLKIQRTQQEDSAVYLCASSLVVGTGWSGELFFGEGSRLTVL.

A few counts support this clonotype. The DNA of the CDR3 is TGTGCCAGCAGTGGGTTCCCCTTCAGTGCCCAGGGCACAGATACGCAGTATTTT. Translated: CASSGFPFSAQGTDTQYF. The chain is built from TRBV2 and TRBJ2-3; D remains unclear. The CDR3 loop spans 18 amino acids. The ends were cut back, 4 bases at V and 1 base at J, with 21 bases in the middle. Per the germline V gene, CDR1 is SNHLY and CDR2 is FYNNEI.

This clonotype was seen many times. The CDR3 sequence is CSVEALPLYNEQFF. The CDR3 bases are TGCAGCGTTGAGGCTCTCCCCTTATACAATGAGCAGTTCTTC. This chain uses TRBV29-1 with TRBJ2-1; D gene uncertain. Germline lookup yields CDR1 SQVTM and CDR2 ANQGSEA. The ends were cut back, 3 bases at V and 4 bases at J, with 13 bases in the middle. CDR3 length: 14 residues.

V gene TRBV18 combines with J gene TRBJ2-7; the D gene is possibly TRBD1 (6 bases). Trimming stripped 6 bases from V and 3 bases from J, with 15 bases between. Looked up from germline, CDR1 is KGHSH and CDR2 is LQKENI. The length of the CDR3 is 14 residues. The CDR3 spells CASSHWTALYEQYF. CDR3 nucleotide sequence: TGTGCCAGCTCCCATTGGACAGCCCTCTACGAGCAGTACTTC.

This clonotype showed up just a few times. This sequence joins TRBV4-1 and TRBJ2-3, with TRBD2 matching over 12 bases. V shed 2 bases and J 2 bases; nucleotides not matched to a gene: 8. The CDR3 runs 18 residues. CDR1 and CDR2 (germline): MGHRA, YSYEKL. CDR3 sequence: CASSQLPTSGGFTDTQYF. DNA for the CDR3: TGCGCCAGCAGCCAACTTCCGACTAGCGGGGGCTTCACAGATACGCAGTATTTT.